These 21 T cell receptor beta chains originate from one sample sequenced in a study of blood T cell repertoires in COVID-19. The protocol was immunoSEQ multiplex PCR, while the TCRdb copy is restricted to in-frame clones and leaves out a portion. This sample has roughly 500,000 clones, with 80% to 90% found just once. Input material: PBMCs or T cells enriched from blood (not recorded which). These receptors were obtained from a woman aged 55-69 years who had recovered from COVID-19.

This sequence joins TRBV5-1 and TRBJ2-1; D is undetermined. Trimming pared 6 bases from V and 5 bases from J, leaving 15 bases between. This CDR3 spans 14 amino acids. Germline CDR1 SGHRS, CDR2 YFSETQ. Here the CDR3 reads CASKSDTSDNEQFF. The CDR3 nucleotides are TGCGCCAGCAAAAGTGACACTTCCGACAATGAGCAGTTCTTC.

The chain recombines TRBV6-5 with TRBJ2-2; D possibly corresponds to TRBD2 (5 bases). V was clipped by 2 bases and J by 6 bases, with 7 bases between them. CDR3 length equals 13 residues. Germline CDR1 reads MNHEY; CDR2 reads SVGAGI. The chain's CDR3 is CASSYAGAGELFF. In DNA, the CDR3 is TGTGCCAGCAGTTACGCCGGGGCCGGGGAGCTGTTTTTT.

J is TRBJ2-7 and V is TRBV7-2, with D tentatively TRBD2 (5 bases). Per the germline V gene, CDR1 is SGHTA and CDR2 is FQGNSA. This CDR3 has 13 amino acids. V dropped 5 bases and J dropped 3 bases, with 11 bases sitting between them. The CDR3 DNA is TGTGCCAGCAGCGTAGGCCGGGGCTACGAGCAGTACTTC. Amino acids: CASSVGRGYEQYF.

The gene calls are TRBV6-5 and TRBJ1-6; 8 positions agree with TRBD1. The CDR3 extends over 12 amino acids. The V segment lost 2 bases and the J segment 14 bases; nucleotides outside the gene matches: 2. CDR1 MNHEY and CDR2 SVGAGI come from the germline V gene. The CDR3 reads CASSYPTGALHF. In nucleotides, the CDR3 is TGTGCCAGCAGTTACCCGACAGGGGCCCTCCACTTT.

The chain employs TRBV24-1 and TRBJ2-6; 7 positions match TRBD1. The CDR3 totals 16 residues. The V gene end was trimmed by 5 bases and the J gene end by 0 bases; junction bases not matched to a gene: 3. Per the germline V gene, CDR1 is KGHDR and CDR2 is SFDVKD. CDR3: CATSGDRNSGANVLTF. The CDR3 DNA reads TGTGCCACCAGTGGGGACAGAAACTCTGGGGCCAACGTCCTGACTTTC.

The V call is TRBV5-6, the J call TRBJ2-5; 9 positions match TRBD1. The CDR3 has 15 amino acids. The V gene end was trimmed by 0 bases and the J gene end by 5 bases; junction bases not matched to a gene: 5. Germline loops: CDR1 SGHDT, CDR2 YYEEEE. CDR3 DNA sequence: TGTGCCAGCAGCTTGGGACAGGGGGGACCTGAGACCCAGTACTTC. Amino acids: CASSLGQGGPETQYF.

V gene TRBV7-2 combines with J gene TRBJ2-7; TRBD2 matches at 8 bases. CDR3 length: 14 amino acids. After removal of 2 bases from V and 5 bases from J, the junction contained 5 bases not matched to a gene. Germline V lookup: CDR1 SGHTA, CDR2 FQGNSA. The CDR3 reads CASSLMAGGNEQYF. CDR3 DNA sequence: TGTGCCAGCAGCTTAATGGCGGGGGGCAACGAGCAGTACTTC.

The chain couples TRBV11-2 to TRBJ1-6, with D maybe TRBD1 (6 bases). Germline V CDR1 and CDR2: SGHAT, FQNNGV. V was trimmed by 5 bases and J by 9 bases, leaving 14 bases between them. The CDR3 totals 14 residues. This CDR3 is CASSLDRSGSPLHF. CDR3 DNA sequence: TGTGCCAGCAGCCTTGACAGGTCTGGTTCACCCCTCCACTTT. The full variable domain, completed using reference TRBV11-2 and TRBJ1-6, is EAGVAQSPRYKIIEKRQSVAFWCNPISGHATLYWYQQILGQGPKLLIQFQNNGVVDDSQLPKDRFSAERLKGVDSTLKIQPAKLEDSAVYLCASSLDRSGSPLHFGNGTRLTVT.

The chain recombines TRBV5-1 with TRBJ2-3; the D is unclear. V gave up 0 bases and J gave up 1 base, with 15 bases separating them. CDR1 and CDR2 from the germline V gene are SGHRS and YFSETQ. The CDR3 length is 17 residues. CDR3 loop: CASSLEPSKFGTDTQYF. The CDR3 region has the DNA TGCGCCAGCAGCTTGGAGCCGAGCAAATTCGGCACAGATACGCAGTATTTT.

This clone was recorded only once. V is TRBV2 and J is TRBJ1-2; 10 nucleotides match TRBD1. Per germline, CDR1 SNHLY and CDR2 FYNNEI. The CDR3 loop spans 14 amino acids. V gave up 7 bases and J gave up 7 bases; unmatched junction bases: 9. CDR3 amino acids: CASIDRQGAAGYTF. In DNA form, the CDR3 reads TGTGCCAGCATCGACAGACAGGGGGCTGCTGGCTACACCTTC.

This clone was counted between two and nine times. The chain combines TRBV6-5 with TRBJ1-3, with D unclear. The germline gives CDR1 MNHEY, CDR2 SVGAGI. The CDR3 runs 15 residues. The V end was cut by 7 bases, the J end by 0 bases, with 13 bases between. The CDR3, as DNA: TGTGCCAGCACTCTCAGAGGTAGCTCTGGAAACACCATATATTTT. It translates to CASTLRGSSGNTIYF.

This chain uses TRBV4-2 with TRBJ2-6; no clear D gene. V dropped 0 bases and J dropped 0 bases, with 3 bases sitting between them. CDR3 length equals 15 residues. CDR1 LGHNA and CDR2 YNFKEQ come from the germline V gene. In DNA, the CDR3 is TGTGCCAGCAGCCAAGATATCTCTGGGGCCAACGTCCTGACTTTC. Its translation is CASSQDISGANVLTF.

CDR3 DNA: TGCGCCAGCAGCGAGGACAGGGCGAGCACAGATACGCAGTATTTT. Protein: CASSEDRASTDTQYF. J is TRBJ2-3 and V is TRBV10-2; 8 bases agree with TRBD1. J gave up 0 bases and V 6 bases, and 5 bases lay outside the gene matches. This CDR3 contains 15 residues. Per germline, CDR1 WSHSY and CDR2 SAAADI.

This clone was counted only a few times. This chain uses TRBV27 with TRBJ1-6; D is unresolved. Trimming pared 6 bases from V and 7 bases from J, leaving 13 bases between. Germline CDR1 MNHEY, CDR2 SMNVEV (reference sequence). This CDR3 region has 14 residues. CDR3 sequence (DNA): TGTGCCAGCAGACATCGGGATAAGAATTCACCCCTCCACTTT. It yields the protein CASRHRDKNSPLHF.

CDR3 nucleotide sequence: TGCGCCAGCAGCTTGCAGGGGAGCTCCTATAATTCACCCCTCCACTTT. Its protein is CASSLQGSSYNSPLHF. J is TRBJ1-6 and V is TRBV5-1, with D tentatively TRBD1 (6 bases). This CDR3 region has 16 residues. Trimming stripped 1 base from V and 0 bases from J, with 8 bases between. Germline CDR1 SGHRS, CDR2 YFSETQ.

The CDR3 sequence is CASSQNRDNEQFF. The CDR3, as DNA: TGTGCCAGCAGCCAAAACAGGGACAATGAGCAGTTCTTC. The chain carries TRBV14 and TRBJ2-1; TRBD1 is a possible D gene (6 bases). CDR1 is SGHDN and CDR2 is FVKESK in the germline V gene. V lost 2 bases and J 5 bases, leaving 7 bases between the germline ends. There are 13 residues in the CDR3.

This rearrangement joins TRBV4-1 to TRBJ1-1; the match to TRBD1 covers 7 bases. V gave up 3 bases and J gave up 3 bases; unmatched junction bases: 10. There are 16 residues in the CDR3. Germline CDR1 reads MGHRA; CDR2 reads YSYEKL. The CDR3 spells CASSQRQGILDTEAFF. The CDR3, as DNA: TGCGCCAGCAGCCAGAGACAGGGTATCTTGGACACTGAAGCTTTCTTT.

J is TRBJ2-3 and V is TRBV9; D possibly corresponds to TRBD2 (7 bases). Trimming shortened V by 0 bases and J by 4 bases, and 9 bases separated the two germline ends. Germline V gives CDR1 SGDLS, CDR2 YYNGEE. This CDR3 is 14 amino acids long. The CDR3 sequence is CASSVGGGSDTQYF. The CDR3 coding sequence is TGTGCCAGCAGCGTAGGCGGGGGCTCAGATACGCAGTATTTT.

The rearrangement joins TRBV7-4 to TRBJ2-1; a possible D gene is TRBD1 (6 bases). Germline CDR1 SGHVT, CDR2 SQSDAQ. Trimming took 2 bases from V and 2 from J, leaving 10 bases between them. This CDR3 comprises 15 residues. The CDR3 DNA reads TGTGCCAGCAGCTTAAGGGGGATCCCCTACAATGAGCAGTTCTTC. Amino acids: CASSLRGIPYNEQFF.

The V and J genes are TRBV11-2 and TRBJ1-3, with a tentative D call TRBD1 (5 bases). CDR3 length: 17 amino acids. In germline, CDR1 is SGHAT, CDR2 FQNNGV. V gave up 5 bases and J gave up 0 bases, with 17 bases separating them. CDR3 nucleotide sequence: TGTGCCAGCAGCAACTCTAGGGGACTCAGCTCTGGAAACACCATATATTTT. This sequence encodes CASSNSRGLSSGNTIYF.

The table lists this clone with a few counts. This chain links TRBV10-2 with TRBJ2-7, with 11 bases fitting TRBD1. The CDR3 length is 13 residues. Per germline, CDR1 WSHSY and CDR2 SAAADI. The junction had 6 bases not matched to a gene; V was cut back by 8 bases and J by 6 bases. The CDR3 loop reads CASGQGASREQYV. As DNA, the CDR3 is TGCGCCAGCGGACAGGGGGCATCCCGCGAGCAGTACGTC.